This TCR beta chain was obtained from a study of blood T cell repertoires in COVID-19. On the study more broadly: Specimens from acute and convalescent COVID-19 originated in the United States, Italy and Spain. Sources were T cells, B-cell-depleted T cells, or PBMCs; the material itself was cDNA or gDNA.

About this clone itself: Different DNA sequences within this sample yield the same CDR3.

J was trimmed by 1 base and V by 3 bases; bases with no gene match: 3. Germline assignment: CDR1 SGHRS and CDR2 YFSETQ. This CDR3 is 14 amino acids long. Assay: immunoSEQ multiplex PCR; the TCRdb copy retains only in-frame clones and omits some. The sample carries 62,000 or so clones, about four fifths recorded once. Each participant's cohort was designated according to participant-reported clinical history. The sequenced material came from PBMCs or T cells enriched from blood (not recorded which). This chain connects TRBV5-1 to TRBJ1-1; 7 bases align to TRBD1. The receptor comes from a woman aged 40 to 50 with acute COVID-19. The CDR3 nucleotides read TGCGCCAGCAGCTCTGGGACAGAGAACACTGAAGCTTTCTTT. This codes for CASSSGTENTEAFF.